The subject of this entry is one T cell receptor beta chain. The antigen is undetermined. The data derive from a study of response to subunit inactivated influenza vaccine. Between the trimmed V and J ends, which lost 2 bases and 5 bases, there was a span of 19 bases. CDR3 length: 17 amino acids. Germline values: CDR1 SGHDN, CDR2 FVKESK. From the RT-PCR reads, TCRdb called clonotypes with MiXCR, one entry per CDR3 protein. The data contain some 480,000 distinct CDR3 sequences, approximately 11% of them singletons. Findings of the study overall: Few new T cells, the authors suggested, are recruited by each seasonal influenza vaccination.

This clonotype was obtained from a man between 45 and 60 years old who received an inactivated influenza vaccine. Source: PBMCs from blood, taken 40 to 50 days after vaccination. The chain joins TRBV14 to TRBJ2-1; D perhaps matches TRBD1 (6 bases). CDR3 nucleotides: TGTGCCAGCAGCCAACCCCAGTACCGGGACACACACAATGAGCAGTTCTTC. This sequence encodes CASSQPQYRDTHNEQFF.